What follows are 2 T cell receptor beta chains derived from one specimen sequenced in a study of T cells in Graves' hyperthyroidism and ophthalmopathy. Amplified regions were TCR beta CDR3 sequences from RNA transcripts. TCR CDR3 underwent first-round RT-PCR with the HTBI primer set. TCRdb re-derived calls from the multiplex PCR reads in MiXCR, one entry per CDR3 protein. The repertoire has approximately 560,000 distinct CDR3 sequences, more than 45% of them found once; the top ten carry just over 8%. The specimen sequenced was peripheral blood or thyroid tissue (not recorded which). These receptors all come from a young woman with Graves' hyperthyroidism.

The rearrangement uses TRBV5-1 and TRBJ1-1; D gene uncertain. Germline V gene sequence: CDR1 SGHRS, CDR2 YFSETQ. CDR3 length: 15 amino acids. With 4 bases removed from V and 1 base from J, the gap between germline ends came to 14 bases. CDR3 residues: CASSPGPPENTEAFF. The CDR3 DNA is TGCGCCAGCAGCCCAGGACCGCCAGAGAACACTGAAGCTTTCTTT. The full variable domain, its missing parts supplied by reference TRBV5-1 and TRBJ1-1, is KAGVTQTPRYLIKTRGQQVTLSCSPISGHRSVSWYQQTPGQGLQFLFEYFSETQRNKGNFPGRFSGRQFSNSRSEMNVSTLELGDSALYLCASSPGPPENTEAFFGQGTRLTVV.

The rearrangement joins TRBV20-1 to TRBJ2-5, with D maybe TRBD1 (6 bases). The CDR3 covers 13 residues. Trimming took off 2 bases at V and 4 bases at J, with 11 bases between the two ends. Germline values: CDR1 DFQATT, CDR2 SNEGSKA (reference sequence). CDR3 DNA sequence: TGCAGTGCTAGACAGGGGCTCGTAGAGACCCAGTACTTC. Protein sequence: CSARQGLVETQYF.